The 25 T cell receptor beta chains given below trace back to one sample, sequenced in a study of T cell changes during pregnancy in multiple sclerosis. Method: immunoSEQ multiplex PCR; TCRdb's copy keeps in-frame clones and lacks some. The table records approximately 82,000 clones, about 89% of them present only once. This specimen consisted of CD4+ T cells from peripheral blood mononuclear cells, obtained in the second trimester of pregnancy. These receptor sequences come from a female donor with multiple sclerosis, enrolled in a pregnancy study.

CDR3: CASSQGQINSPLHF. The CDR3 DNA follows: TGCGCCAGCAGCCAAGGCCAGATAAATTCACCCCTCCACTTT. The genes are TRBV4-3 and TRBJ1-6; D remains unclear. V gave up 1 base and J gave up 7 bases, with 8 bases separating them. Germline V CDR1 and CDR2: LGHNA, YSLEER. This CDR3 is built from 14 residues.

The chain is built from TRBV15 and TRBJ2-3; 8 bases fit TRBD1. Germline V gene lookup returns CDR1 LNHNV and CDR2 YYDKDF (reference sequence). The CDR3 is 15 amino acids. V lost 2 bases and J lost 2; bases outside the gene matches: 3. The CDR3 coding sequence is TGTGCCACCAGCAGACCAGGGGGCTTCACAGATACGCAGTATTTT. It translates to CATSRPGGFTDTQYF.

The chain couples TRBV5-5 to TRBJ1-6; 11 bases align to TRBD1. The ends lost 3 bases at V and 8 bases at J; junction bases unmatched: 4. The CDR3 extends over 15 amino acids. Per the germline V gene, CDR1 is SGHKS and CDR2 is YYEKEE (reference sequence). CDR3 region: CASSSEGQGDSPLHF. The CDR3 nucleotides read TGTGCCAGCAGCTCCGAGGGACAGGGGGATTCACCCCTCCACTTT.

This clone was counted a single time. The rearrangement links TRBV7-2 to TRBJ1-1; D gene unclear. The V end was cut by 2 bases, the J end by 10 bases, with 17 bases between. The length of the CDR3 is 14 residues. CDR1 and CDR2 from the germline V gene are SGHTA and FQGNSA. The CDR3 DNA is TGTGCCAGCAGCTTATGGGCAGCGGTTGGCGGAGCTTTCTTT. Its protein is CASSLWAAVGGAFF.

This clone was seen a single time. The chain links TRBV9 to TRBJ1-6; 7 positions match TRBD1. With V trimmed by 3 bases and J by 6 bases, 6 bases remained unmatched. CDR3 size: 15 residues. Germline V CDR1 and CDR2: SGDLS, YYNGEE. CDR3 DNA sequence: TGTGCCAGCAGCGGTTCCGGGACAGTTAATTCACCCCTCCACTTT. Translating gives CASSGSGTVNSPLHF.

The gene calls are TRBV5-5 and TRBJ1-6; D gene ambiguous. The CDR3 runs to 15 residues. Germline V gene lookup returns CDR1 SGHKS and CDR2 YYEKEE (reference sequence). V lost 7 bases, J lost 8 bases, and 19 bases lay in between. For the CDR3, the DNA is TGTGCCAGCGGGAGGATAAACCCTTGGGATTCACCCCTCCACTTT. Translation gives CASGRINPWDSPLHF.

The chain couples TRBV7-3 to TRBJ2-2, with TRBD2 matching over 7 bases. Germline trimming cut 2 bases from V and 0 bases from J; bases unmatched to any gene: 3. Germline CDR1 is SGHTA and CDR2 is FQGTGA. The CDR3 is 16 residues long. CDR3 nucleotide sequence: TGTGCCAGCAGCTTATCTCGGGGGGCGAACACCGGGGAGCTGTTTTTT. Its protein product is CASSLSRGANTGELFF.

V and J are TRBV6-6 and TRBJ1-2, with TRBD1 matching over 11 bases. Germline lookup yields CDR1 MNHNY and CDR2 SVGAGI (reference sequence). CDR3 length: 14 residues. With V trimmed by 5 bases and J by 4 bases, 3 bases remained unmatched. CDR3 bases: TGTGCCAGCAGTAGAGGGACAGGGGGCTATGGCTACACCTTC. This translates into CASSRGTGGYGYTF.

This clone was observed once. The CDR3, as DNA: TGTGCCACCAGCAGTGAGCGAGCCAGAGCCTACGAGCAGTACTTC. This gives the protein CATSSERARAYEQYF. The chain uses TRBV15 and TRBJ2-7, with D unclear. Per germline, CDR1 LNHNV and CDR2 YYDKDF (reference sequence). CDR3 length equals 15 residues. V dropped 3 bases and J dropped 2 bases, with 14 bases sitting between them.

The count of this clone is one. This chain links TRBV28 with TRBJ2-7; D not resolved. CDR1 and CDR2 (germline): MDHEN, SYDVKM. This CDR3 spans 13 amino acids. V lost 1 base to trimming and J lost 7 bases, with 11 bases between them. Written as DNA, the CDR3 is TGTGCCAGCAGTTTATATGGCGCCGGGGAGCAGTACTTC. Protein product: CASSLYGAGEQYF.

In this sample, this clone turned up once. V usage is TRBV5-4 and J usage is TRBJ1-3; TRBD1 aligns across 7 bases. Per the germline V gene, CDR1 is SGHNT and CDR2 is YYREEE (reference sequence). This CDR3 contains 14 residues. After removal of 1 base from V and 9 bases from J, the junction contained 7 bases not matched to a gene. The CDR3 sequence is CASSLYRGQGTIYF. The DNA of the CDR3 is TGTGCCAGCAGCTTGTACAGGGGTCAGGGCACCATATATTTT.

The chain has TRBV5-1 and TRBJ2-5, with 7 bases that match TRBD2. Unmatched junction bases numbered 13, after V lost 0 bases and J lost 2 bases. The germline CDR1 and CDR2 sequences are SGHRS and YFSETQ. This CDR3 has 18 amino acids. The CDR3 is CASSLGAGRGTGQETQYF. The CDR3 nucleotides are TGCGCCAGCAGCTTGGGAGCGGGAAGGGGTACGGGACAAGAGACCCAGTACTTC. The full variable domain, with the rest looked up from reference TRBV5-1 and TRBJ2-5, is KAGVTQTPRYLIKTRGQQVTLSCSPISGHRSVSWYQQTPGQGLQFLFEYFSETQRNKGNFPGRFSGRQFSNSRSEMNVSTLELGDSALYLCASSLGAGRGTGQETQYFGPGTRLLVL.

This chain connects TRBV6-5 to TRBJ1-1; 9 nucleotides line up with TRBD1. This CDR3 region has 16 residues. From germline, CDR1 is MNHEY and CDR2 SVGAGI. After removal of 4 bases from V and 2 bases from J, the junction contained 8 bases not matched to a gene. CDR3 in amino acids: CASSFMGTGRNTEAFF. Here the CDR3 DNA reads TGTGCCAGCAGTTTCATGGGGACAGGGCGAAACACTGAAGCTTTCTTT.

The chain employs TRBV21-1 and TRBJ2-1; the table's D gene call, TRBD2, was not cross checked with the DNA. TRBV21-1 is listed as a pseudogene. The CDR3 runs to 21 residues. CDR3 in DNA: TGTGCCAGCAGCAAAGAACCAGAACGGGAGGGCCACGGGGAAGGTCTCAATGAGCAGTTCTTC. This translates into CASSKEPEREGHGEGLNEQFF.

This CDR3 reads CASSAGGTSGYEQYF. CDR3 nucleotides: TGTGCCAGCAGCGCGGGCGGGACTAGCGGTTACGAGCAGTACTTC. This chain links TRBV9 with TRBJ2-7, with 11 positions matching TRBD2. Trimming removed 3 bases from V and 4 bases from J; junction bases left unmatched: 6. Germline V CDR1 and CDR2: SGDLS, YYNGEE. CDR3 size: 15 residues.

This rearrangement joins TRBV5-1 to TRBJ1-1; 10 bases map to TRBD1. The ends lost 4 bases at V and 0 bases at J; junction bases unmatched: 6. The CDR3 has 16 residues. Looked up from germline, CDR1 is SGHRS and CDR2 is YFSETQ. CDR3 sequence: CASSHGTGVMNTEAFF. The CDR3 DNA sequence: TGCGCCAGCAGCCACGGGACAGGGGTGATGAACACTGAAGCTTTCTTT.

The genes are TRBV28 and TRBJ1-1; no reliable D call. Trimming stripped 6 bases from V and 3 bases from J, with 17 bases between. In germline, CDR1 is MDHEN, CDR2 SYDVKM. The CDR3 is 15 residues long. CDR3 sequence: CASRWYVAADTEAFF. The CDR3 DNA is TGTGCCAGCAGGTGGTATGTGGCAGCGGACACTGAAGCTTTCTTT.

The chain couples TRBV4-1 to TRBJ2-2, with a weak D call TRBD1 (5 bases). The CDR3 extends over 15 amino acids. Trimming took off 0 bases at V and 5 bases at J, with 10 bases between the two ends. CDR1 MGHRA and CDR2 YSYEKL come from the germline V gene. CDR3 loop: CASSQEQAITGELFF. CDR3 coding DNA: TGCGCCAGCAGCCAAGAACAGGCGATTACCGGGGAGCTGTTTTTT.

The J gene is TRBJ2-7, the V gene TRBV29-1, with TRBD1 matching 9 bases. Germline V gives CDR1 SQVTM, CDR2 ANQGSEA. The junction had 9 bases not matched to a gene; V was cut back by 5 bases and J by 4 bases. This CDR3 has 14 amino acids. The CDR3 is CSVSPRDRVYEQYF. CDR3 sequence (DNA): TGCAGCGTTTCCCCCCGGGACAGGGTATACGAGCAGTACTTC.

This sequence joins TRBV7-2 and TRBJ2-1, with D tentatively TRBD2 (7 bases). This CDR3 spans 15 amino acids. Germline-derived CDR1 and CDR2 are SGHTA and FQGNSA. Deletions cut 5 bases from V and 8 bases from J, with 19 bases between. The CDR3 DNA reads as TGTGCCAGCAGCCAAACTAGCGTCCAGGGGCATGAGCAGTTCTTC. Residues: CASSQTSVQGHEQFF.

The chain carries TRBV7-2 and TRBJ2-7, with TRBD1 matching over 9 bases. Germline CDR1 reads SGHTA; CDR2 reads FQGNSA. After removal of 4 bases from V and 3 bases from J, the junction contained 13 bases not matched to a gene. The CDR3 totals 17 residues. The CDR3 DNA is TGTGCCAGCAGCTCACAACGTCCAACAGGGGGCCTCTACGAGCAGTACTTC. It is translated as CASSSQRPTGGLYEQYF.

The chain recombines TRBV2 with TRBJ2-2; TRBD1 matches at 9 bases. The germline V gene has CDR1 SNHLY and CDR2 FYNNEI. The CDR3 covers 15 residues. V dropped 5 bases and J dropped 0; count of bases not matched to a gene: 1. The CDR3 nucleotides are TGTGCCAGCAGTCGACAGGGGGCGAACACCGGGGAGCTGTTTTTT. It is translated as CASSRQGANTGELFF.

This chain joins TRBV9 and TRBJ2-2; the match to TRBD2 covers 9 bases. The CDR3 extends over 16 amino acids. Germline V gene sequence: CDR1 SGDLS, CDR2 YYNGEE. The junction had 4 bases not matched to a gene; V was cut back by 0 bases and J by 4 bases. CDR3 sequence reads: CASSVGGGRATGELFF. CDR3 sequence (DNA): TGTGCCAGCAGCGTAGGAGGCGGGAGGGCCACCGGGGAGCTGTTTTTT.

The V call is TRBV27, the J call TRBJ1-6, with D tentatively TRBD1 (5 bases). The CDR3 covers 14 residues. V lost 3 bases, J lost 6 bases, and 9 bases lay in between. CDR1 and CDR2 (germline): MNHEY, SMNVEV (reference sequence). DNA of the CDR3: TGTGCCAGCAGTTTTGGGGCTCCTAATTCACCCCTCCACTTT. This codes for CASSFGAPNSPLHF.

The rearrangement joins TRBV4-2 to TRBJ2-1; TRBD1 matches at 12 bases. The CDR3 length is 17 residues. The V and J ends lost 3 bases and 1 base, in that order; junction bases with no gene match: 4. Germline CDR1 and CDR2: LGHNA and YNFKEQ. The CDR3 protein is CASSQKGQGASYNEQFF. As DNA, the CDR3 is TGTGCCAGCAGCCAGAAGGGACAGGGGGCTTCCTACAATGAGCAGTTCTTC.